This T cell receptor (beta chain) came from a study of shared clonotypes between healthy human individuals. General study points: Naive subsets, compared against memory subsets, generally had larger estimated richness values.

Points on this clone: Its antigen is undetermined.

The CDR3 runs to 15 residues. The V gene lost 3 bases and the J gene lost 9 bases, with 20 bases spanning the gap. CDR1 and CDR2 (germline): MDHEN, SYDVKM. Data came from immunoSEQ multiplex PCR; TCRdb stores just in-frame clones and leaves some out. Of 110,000 or so clones in the sample, around 66% were seen once. The receptor was derived from a woman in her twenties or thirties in good health. Material: memory CD8+ T cells sorted from blood. Described subset: CD45RO+ cells pooled with CCR7-negative TemRA cells. The chain is built from TRBV28 and TRBJ1-2; D is possibly TRBD1 (5 bases). CDR3 coding DNA: TGTGCCAGCAGTTTCTTAGGGACGCGACTTCGGAGCTACACCTTC. Protein: CASSFLGTRLRSYTF.